This T cell receptor beta chain was obtained from a study of blood T cells in healthy people across ages. Germline CDR1 and CDR2: DFQATT and SNEGSKA (reference sequence). The CDR3 consists of 12 residues. V trimming: 4 bases; J trimming: 5 bases; junction bases outside the gene matches: 2. A sample-barcoded 5' primer and a J-beta primer mix were used in a second PCR of roughly 7 to 11 cycles. A tag from a template-switch adaptor with 12 random nucleotides marked each cDNA molecule. TCRdb redid the calling of the 5' RACE reads with MiXCR, one entry per CDR3 protein. The sample consists of 540,000 or so distinct CDR3 sequences, about 24% of them appearing once. This same sample was also taken into another study, of T cells of mothers and their children. That paper states: Three healthy Caucasian mothers and their six children were the donors.

Material: blood. This TCR came from a boy aged 5-17 years in good health. The rearrangement joins TRBV20-1 to TRBJ2-5, with 9 bases matching TRBD1. As DNA, the CDR3 is TGCAGTGCTAAAGGGACAGGGGAGACCCAGTACTTC. This codes for CSAKGTGETQYF.